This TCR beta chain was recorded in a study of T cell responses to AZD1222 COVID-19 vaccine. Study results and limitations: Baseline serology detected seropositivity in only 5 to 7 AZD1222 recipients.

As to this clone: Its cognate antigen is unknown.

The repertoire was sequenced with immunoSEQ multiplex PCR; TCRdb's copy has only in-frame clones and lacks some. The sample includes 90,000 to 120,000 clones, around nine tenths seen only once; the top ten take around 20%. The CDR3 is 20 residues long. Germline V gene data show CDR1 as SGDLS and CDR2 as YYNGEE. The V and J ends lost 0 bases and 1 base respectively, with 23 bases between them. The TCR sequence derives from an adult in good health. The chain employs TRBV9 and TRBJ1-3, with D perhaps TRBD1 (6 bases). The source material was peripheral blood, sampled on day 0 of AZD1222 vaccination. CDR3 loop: CASSVAETGPPQFSGNTIYF. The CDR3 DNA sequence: TGTGCCAGCAGCGTAGCTGAAACAGGGCCCCCTCAATTTTCTGGAAACACCATATATTTT.